Sequencing of this T cell receptor beta chain was carried out in a study of T-cell memory formation after mild COVID-19. Study observations and caveats: Second-wave clones with a day 37 peak had unconfirmed SARS-CoV-2 specificity. Balance between CD4 and CD8 was seen in clones contracting day 15 to 85, and a CD4+ lean was seen in later expanders.

The germline V and J ends were trimmed by 2 bases and 2 bases, with 7 bases remaining between them. Germline V CDR1 and CDR2: ENHRY, SYGVKD. The CDR3 totals 13 residues. Constant-segment primers served in 5'RACE that generated TCR alpha and TCR beta cDNA libraries bearing sample barcodes and UMIs. A single record per CDR3 protein comes from TCRdb applying MiXCR to the 5' RACE reads. The data hold 470,000 or so distinct CDR3 sequences, with about 23% observed a single time. This clonotype was seen just once. Its antigen remains unknown. The sample taken for sequencing was PBMCs or a T cell subset sorted from them (not recorded which). The TCR originated in an adult woman who had mild COVID-19 (a few samples of this study predate the infection). Cell type and time point are not known. This chain connects TRBV10-3 to TRBJ2-7, with D possibly being TRBD1 (6 bases). The CDR3 DNA follows: TGTGCCATCAGTGAGACAGGGCCCTACGAGCAGTACTTC. Its protein product is CAISETGPYEQYF.